This TCR beta chain is drawn from a study of T cells in Graves' hyperthyroidism and ophthalmopathy. About the study: Blood was drawn when the patient was first diagnosed and still untreated.

The CDR3 length is 12 residues. Germline CDR1 and CDR2: GTSNPN and SVGIG (reference sequence). V lost 4 bases and J lost 5, with 11 bases in between. Fresh peripheral blood, around 9.3 ml, was the source of the PBMCs. TCR beta CDR3 regions were amplified from RNA. TCR CDR3 regions were first amplified by RT-PCR with HTBI primers. TCRdb ran MiXCR on the multiplex PCR reads and lists one entry per CDR3 protein. The sample holds 550,000 to 850,000 distinct CDR3 sequences, around 20% seen once. This clonotype was seen repeatedly, ten times or more. This chain uses TRBV30 with TRBJ2-5; D call uncertain. Sequenced: blood. The sequence derives from a woman aged 45-59 years with Graves' hyperthyroidism that later progressed to Graves' ophthalmopathy. The CDR3 protein is CAWTTGQETQYF. The CDR3 nucleotides are TGTGCCTGGACGACCGGGCAGGAGACCCAGTACTTC.